A selection of T cell receptor beta chains follows, all from one sample in a study of blood T cell repertoires in COVID-19. Sequencing used immunoSEQ multiplex PCR; TCRdb keeps in-frame clones, though not all of them. The sample records 260,000 or so clones, roughly 87% being singletons. The specimen sequenced was PBMCs or T cells enriched from blood (not recorded which). All receptors come from a woman in her 30s with acute COVID-19. Each CDR3 is given with its conserved first and last residue. D genes are given only for firm matches.

j_call: TRBJ2-4
v_call: TRBV4-3
d_call: NA
cdr3_aa: CASSQETGGEGAKNIQYF

j_call: TRBJ2-7
v_call: TRBV27
d_call: NA
cdr3_aa: CASSLSQVSHYEQYF

j_call: TRBJ2-1
v_call: TRBV30
d_call: TRBD1
cdr3_aa: CAGKDRGEINEQFF

j_call: TRBJ1-4
v_call: TRBV19
d_call: NA
cdr3_aa: CASSIKERVGELFF

j_call: TRBJ2-1
v_call: TRBV19
d_call: NA
cdr3_aa: CASMAGFSGEQFF

j_call: TRBJ1-1
v_call: TRBV5-6
d_call: NA
cdr3_aa: CASSLMRGLPFYAEAFF

j_call: TRBJ1-4
v_call: TRBV6-5
d_call: TRBD1
cdr3_aa: CASSSYRGPEKLFF

j_call: TRBJ1-1
v_call: TRBV7-9
d_call: NA
cdr3_aa: CASSLVGQGVNTEAFF

j_call: TRBJ2-5
v_call: TRBV5-1
d_call: NA
cdr3_aa: CASSRDQGFGETQYF

j_call: TRBJ1-2
v_call: TRBV6-2/TRBV6-3
d_call: NA
cdr3_aa: CASSFAENREWAVYGYTF

j_call: TRBJ1-6
v_call: TRBV19
d_call: NA
cdr3_aa: CWRPGSYNSPLHF

j_call: TRBJ1-5
v_call: TRBV7-9
d_call: NA
cdr3_aa: CASSLWADQPQHF

j_call: TRBJ1-6
v_call: TRBV5-1
d_call: NA
cdr3_aa: CASSFTGSSYNSPLHF

j_call: TRBJ1-1
v_call: TRBV18
d_call: TRBD1
cdr3_aa: CASSPRTGRLTEAFF

j_call: TRBJ2-3
v_call: TRBV11-2
d_call: NA
cdr3_aa: CASSLPWRSTDTQYF

j_call: TRBJ2-5
v_call: TRBV5-1
d_call: TRBD2
cdr3_aa: CASSLGSGGSETQYF

j_call: TRBJ1-2
v_call: TRBV4-2
d_call: NA
cdr3_aa: CASSPQVAEVYGYTF

j_call: TRBJ2-2
v_call: TRBV5-1
d_call: NA
cdr3_aa: CASSLALQAGELFF

j_call: TRBJ1-3
v_call: TRBV4-3
d_call: TRBD1
cdr3_aa: CASSQDGAQGARNTIYF

j_call: TRBJ1-1
v_call: TRBV21-1
d_call: NA
cdr3_aa: CASIQKAFF

j_call: TRBJ1-1
v_call: TRBV13
d_call: TRBD1
cdr3_aa: CASKTRGTGKLTEAFF

j_call: TRBJ1-1
v_call: TRBV12-5
d_call: NA
cdr3_aa: CASGPGGTLGAFF

j_call: TRBJ2-2
v_call: TRBV3-1/TRBV3-2
d_call: NA
cdr3_aa: CASSHDEAGRTGELFF